The 21 T cell receptor beta chains in this list originate from one sample, sequenced in a study of cytomegalovirus exposure and HLA in healthy donors. Vbeta (60) and Jbeta (13) primers were used in the PCR. Generated by immunoSEQ multiplex PCR, the TCRdb table keeps only in-frame clones and is missing some. The sample contains 150,000 to 200,000 clones, around 80% of which appear only once. Material: PBMCs. The receptors here all came from a girl aged 5-17 years in good health and CMV-seropositive.

The chain is built from TRBV14 and TRBJ2-3; the D is unclear. Germline V gene data show CDR1 as SGHDN and CDR2 as FVKESK. Trimming left V 0 bases short and J 3 bases short, with 10 bases between. The CDR3 is made up of 15 amino acids. This CDR3 is CASSQERRSTDTQYF. In DNA form, the CDR3 reads TGTGCCAGCAGCCAAGAACGGCGGAGTACAGATACGCAGTATTTT. The whole variable domain, remainder taken from reference TRBV14 and TRBJ2-3, is EAGVTQFPSHSVIEKGQTVTLRCDPISGHDNLYWYRRVMGKEIKFLLHFVKESKQDESGMPNNRFLAERTGGTYSTLKVQPAELEDSGVYFCASSQERRSTDTQYFGPGTRLTVL.

The sample holds a few counts of this clone. This sequence joins TRBV5-4 and TRBJ1-1; 9 nucleotides match TRBD1. The CDR3 is 15 amino acids. Germline V gene sequence: CDR1 SGHNT, CDR2 YYREEE (reference sequence). Germline trimming cut 0 bases from V and 0 bases from J; bases unmatched to any gene: 0. Written as DNA, the CDR3 is TGTGCCAGCAGCTTGGGGACAGGGGTGAACACTGAAGCTTTCTTT. Translating it yields CASSLGTGVNTEAFF.

This clone was observed once. The gene calls are TRBV4-2 and TRBJ2-1, with 12 bases fitting TRBD2. From germline, CDR1 is LGHNA and CDR2 YNFKEQ. Trimming at V came to 0 bases and at J to 1 base, leaving 7 bases not matched to a gene. CDR3 length: 19 amino acids. The CDR3 coding sequence is TGTGCCAGCAGCCAAGAAGGGGCTAGCGGGAGGGGATCCTACAATGAGCAGTTCTTC. This codes for CASSQEGASGRGSYNEQFF.

The chain is built from TRBV29-1 and TRBJ1-2, with a weak D call TRBD1 (6 bases). Trimming took off 0 bases at V and 8 bases at J, with 22 bases between the two ends. The CDR3 sequence is 16 residues long. Germline V gene data show CDR1 as SQVTM and CDR2 as ANQGSEA. The CDR3 bases are TGCAGCGTTGAAGATCTTCAGGGGCCGGGACCTCCCGGCTACACCTTC. This sequence encodes CSVEDLQGPGPPGYTF. The entire variable domain, with the rest obtained from reference TRBV29-1 and TRBJ1-2, is as follows: SAVISQKPSRDICQRGTSLTIQCQVDSQVTMMFWYRQQPGQSLTLIATANQGSEATYESGFVIDKFPISRPNLTFSTLTVSNMSPEDSSIYLCSVEDLQGPGPPGYTFGSGTRLTVV.

The J gene is TRBJ1-2, the V gene TRBV6-6; no firm D call. The CDR3 totals 13 residues. Germline V gene data show CDR1 as MNHNY and CDR2 as SVGAGI (reference sequence). Deletions cut 5 bases from V and 0 bases from J, with 7 bases between. The CDR3 here is CASSGGANYGYTF. The CDR3 bases are TGTGCCAGCAGTGGAGGTGCTAACTATGGCTACACCTTC.

This rearrangement joins TRBV7-3 to TRBJ2-3; D gene ambiguous. The CDR3 runs to 13 residues. Germline CDR1 is SGHTA and CDR2 is FQGTGA. The V gene lost 6 bases and the J gene lost 3 bases, with 10 bases spanning the gap. CDR3 in DNA: TGTGCCAGCAGTCGGTCCAGGACAGATACGCAGTATTTT. This codes for CASSRSRTDTQYF.

J is TRBJ1-6 and V is TRBV5-1; 8 bases line up with TRBD1. The germline gives CDR1 SGHRS, CDR2 YFSETQ. This CDR3 is built from 14 residues. V shed 3 bases, J shed 7 bases, and the junction held 3 bases outside the gene matches. CDR3 residues: CASSWDRKNSPLHF. CDR3 in DNA: TGCGCCAGCAGCTGGGACAGGAAGAATTCACCCCTCCACTTT.

V usage is TRBV7-2 and J usage is TRBJ1-5; D not resolved. The CDR3 extends over 15 amino acids. The V end lost 2 bases, the J end lost 4 bases, and 12 bases lay between the germline ends. CDR1 is SGHTA, CDR2 FQGNSA, per germline. CDR3 residues: CASSLQGRGNQPQHF. CDR3 DNA: TGTGCCAGCAGCTTACAAGGACGGGGTAATCAGCCCCAGCATTTT.

This chain connects TRBV7-8 to TRBJ2-7, with 9 positions matching TRBD2. J gave up 1 base and V 4 bases, and 5 bases lay outside the gene matches. CDR1 is SGHVS, CDR2 FQNEAQ, per germline. There are 15 residues in the CDR3. This CDR3 reads CASSYSGRGSYEQYF. The DNA for the CDR3 is TGTGCCAGCAGCTATAGCGGGAGAGGGTCCTACGAGCAGTACTTC.

J is TRBJ2-7 and V is TRBV2, with D possibly being TRBD1 (7 bases). V lost 6 bases and J 1 base, leaving 13 bases between the germline ends. CDR3 length equals 14 residues. In germline, CDR1 is SNHLY, CDR2 FYNNEI. CDR3 DNA: TGTGCCAGCAGGGAGGGACAGCATTCCTACGAGCAGTACTTC. Translating gives CASREGQHSYEQYF.

V and J are TRBV30 and TRBJ2-3; D is uncertain. The germline CDR1 and CDR2 sequences are GTSNPN and SVGIG (reference sequence). Between the trimmed V and J ends, which lost 0 bases and 4 bases, there was a span of 5 bases. There are 12 residues in the CDR3. CDR3 nucleotides: TGTGCCTGGAGTGTACGAGCAGATACGCAGTATTTT. Protein: CAWSVRADTQYF.

The chain is built from TRBV7-2 and TRBJ2-5, with D tentatively TRBD2 (5 bases). The germline V and J ends were trimmed by 2 bases and 3 bases, with 10 bases remaining between them. Germline CDR1 and CDR2: SGHTA and FQGNSA. CDR3 size: 14 residues. The CDR3 coding sequence is TGTGCCAGCAGCTTATCCCTAGCCAAAGAGACCCAGTACTTC. Its translation is CASSLSLAKETQYF.

The genes are TRBV5-1 and TRBJ2-7; TRBD1 agrees at 10 bases. The CDR3 is 17 residues long. Germline V gene data show CDR1 as SGHRS and CDR2 as YFSETQ. Trimming cost V 0 bases and J 5 bases; bases outside gene matches: 11. The CDR3 nucleotides are TGCGCCAGCAGCTTGGCCGACCTCGGGACAGGGGTCCACGAGCAGTACTTC. This codes for CASSLADLGTGVHEQYF.

This chain uses TRBV6-4 with TRBJ1-2; D uncertain. The CDR3 sequence is 15 residues long. V was clipped by 0 bases and J by 7 bases, with 15 bases between them. Germline V gene lookup returns CDR1 MRHNA and CDR2 SNTAGT. The CDR3 DNA is TGTGCCAGCAGTGACTCCGGCGGGCTGGAGGGTGGCTACACCTTC. Encoded protein: CASSDSGGLEGGYTF.

The gene calls are TRBV7-2 and TRBJ1-2; D is unresolved. Germline CDR1 and CDR2: SGHTA and FQGNSA. The CDR3 is made up of 13 amino acids. V was clipped by 5 bases and J by 2 bases, with 9 bases between them. The CDR3 nucleotides read TGTGCCAGCAGCCAGACACCAAACTATGGCTACACCTTC. Residues: CASSQTPNYGYTF.

With regard to this clone: Other DNA sequences in the sample encode the same CDR3. The chain uses TRBV7-9 and TRBJ2-1; 9 positions match TRBD2. V lost 5 bases to trimming and J lost 0 bases; unmatched junction nucleotides: 5. The germline V gene encodes CDR1 SEHNR and CDR2 FQNEAQ (reference sequence). The CDR3 extends over 16 amino acids. The CDR3 nucleotides read TGTGCCAGCAGCCCTAAAGCGGGAGGCTCCTACAATGAGCAGTTCTTC. Translated, it gives CASSPKAGGSYNEQFF.

V and J are TRBV12-2 and TRBJ2-3; the D segment call TRBD2 is taken from the table without a DNA check. TRBV12-2 is a documented pseudogene. This CDR3 region has 16 residues. CDR3 sequence (DNA): TGTGCAAGTCGCTTAGTTCCTAGCGGGAGTGGTGATACGCAGTATTTT. Translated: CASRLVPSGSGDTQYF.

The chain employs TRBV4-3 and TRBJ2-1; 8 nucleotides line up with TRBD2. Germline-derived CDR1 and CDR2 are LGHNA and YSLEER. Trimming removed 0 bases from V and 4 bases from J; junction bases left unmatched: 5. The CDR3 consists of 16 residues. The DNA of the CDR3 is TGCGCCAGCAGCCAAGATCTATCGGGGGGGTACAATGAGCAGTTCTTC. Translating it yields CASSQDLSGGYNEQFF.

V usage is TRBV5-1 and J usage is TRBJ2-5, with 13 bases matching TRBD2. The V segment lost 2 bases and the J segment 4 bases; nucleotides outside the gene matches: 2. Per germline, CDR1 SGHRS and CDR2 YFSETQ. CDR3 length: 15 amino acids. The CDR3 loop reads CASSFTSGRAETQYF. CDR3 in DNA: TGCGCCAGCAGCTTTACTAGCGGGAGGGCAGAGACCCAGTACTTC.

This clone was seen a handful of times. The V and J genes are TRBV30 and TRBJ2-1, with 9 bases that match TRBD2. The CDR3 consists of 13 residues. From germline, CDR1 is GTSNPN and CDR2 SVGIG (reference sequence). V was clipped by 2 bases and J by 9 bases; unmatched bases: 5. CDR3 nucleotides: TGTGCCTGGAGTCGGGGTAGCGGGAGTGAGCAGTTCTTC. This translates into CAWSRGSGSEQFF.

The rearrangement links TRBV25-1 to TRBJ2-2, with D maybe TRBD1 (6 bases). The CDR3 loop spans 18 amino acids. The V and J ends lost 3 bases and 0 bases respectively, with 17 bases between them. Germline CDR1 MGHDK, CDR2 SYGVNS. For the CDR3, the DNA is TGTGCCAGCAGTGACCATCCTACAGGGTCCGCGAACACCGGGGAGCTGTTTTTT. As protein: CASSDHPTGSANTGELFF.